This T cell receptor beta chain is drawn from a study of cytomegalovirus exposure and HLA in healthy donors (dated by TCRdb to 2016 to 2017). Background for the entire study: According to an earlier analysis of 587 of the donors, some 180 million T cells yielded 120 million or so unique TCR beta sequences and 276 Gb of sequence data. An early release that covered approximately 600 HLA-typed donors contained approximately 300 gigabases of sequencing data and tens of millions of unique TCR sequences. The genetic ancestry cluster associated with self-reported Caucasian donors included about 84% of the 300 to 450 genotyped donors. The study was designed to test whether signatures of past pathogen exposure could be identified by cataloging public T cell receptors. The T cell repertoires of 670 or so subjects were profiled by immunosequencing and related to cytomegalovirus serostatus. Besides the first cohort of roughly 700 subjects, a separate validation cohort made up of around 120 different subjects was used. High-throughput TCR immunosequencing, statistical association of individual TCRs with disease status, and machine learning were combined to predict cytomegalovirus infection status. A later analysis re-analyzed previously published TCR beta repertoires from 650 to 800 donors and added high-resolution HLA genotyping to study TCR occurrence patterns. In the later analysis, no new phenotypic data were used to find candidate immune exposures; instead, reliance was placed on TCR beta sequences and their occurrence across donors. An earlier analysis of 587 of the donors used high-throughput TCR beta sequencing to judge whether each TCR beta V gene segment behaved as functional or pseudogenic. Donor age, sex, ethnicity and CMV serostatus were collected together with the repertoire data. Genome-wide SNP genotypes for about three fifths of the roughly 670 donors were used in a later genetic analysis, which treated that subset as a discovery cohort. All discovery cohort repertoires had been generated on a single sequencing platform. Both class I and class II loci were covered by HLA typing, at four-digit resolution. The number of typed donors differed by locus: about 620-630 for A, B, C, DRB1 and DQB1; 500 to 550 for DQA1; roughly 600 for DPA1; and around 450 for DPB1. Several DR-DQ haplotypes were treated as single units for association and clustering because of strong linkage in the cohort. Among some 400 genotyped donors of the cohort, an average of roughly 230,000 unique TCR beta nucleotide sequences was sequenced per donor, of which approximately 19% were non-productive. The paper's findings and limits, for the study overall: In vitro tests confirmed that three of the cytomegalovirus-associated TCR beta chains recognize cytomegalovirus antigens. This cohort had only TCR beta chains sequenced, and the lack of alpha or paired-chain data limited which features could be detected. Correlated functional status among segregating V segments might be attributable to linkage disequilibrium, but an unknown experimental factor could not be ruled out. A further reported finding was that TCR beta sequences accurately predicted the HLA-A and HLA-B alleles for most subjects in the first cohort. The 87-base-pair reads could not distinguish some IMGT-functional V segments, including TRBV6-2 and TRBV6-3, so those segments were excluded. Broadly in line with IMGT annotations, most TCR beta V segments showed up in productive rearrangements about 87% or about 30% of the time in an earlier analysis of around 550 of the donors. A later analysis associated about 17,000 TCR beta sequences with specific HLA alleles at a false discovery rate of 0.05. The only immune exposure information available for the cohort was CMV serostatus. In a later analysis, most CMV-associated TCR beta chains were found to appear HLA-restricted, with HLA associations seemingly driven largely by CMV exposure. Compared with the roughly 710-donor mean, donors in an Asian-associated ancestry cluster had fewer N-insertions in productive TCRs, according to a later genetic analysis. HLA typing was unavailable for some donors at each locus, so association tests used only the typed subset. The authors suggested that the approach could potentially be extended to other disease states and immunological phenotypes. In a later analysis, the rate of TCR association differed among HLA loci, with DRB1 alleles having the most associated TCRs and HLA-C alleles having the fewest. A total of fewer than 200 TCR beta chains were listed by the study as associated with cytomegalovirus. A later analysis reported that several top co-occurrence clusters appeared linked to parvovirus B19, influenza, CMV and Epstein-Barr virus. Strong co-occurrence of HLA alleles, especially DR and DQ, made assigning TCR associations to individual alleles difficult. The sequencing pipeline was judged likely to have produced a cluster of highly shared sequence variants as a technical artifact. Roughly uniform sequencing depth across donors was assumed in presence/absence analyses, although this assumption may not hold. In both the original and validation cohorts, the classifier was reported to diagnose cytomegalovirus status with high specificity and sensitivity. V-gene and J-gene trimming of TCR beta chains was associated with a missense DCLRE1C variant in a later genetic analysis, and the association was replicated in an independent cohort. Most TCR sequences were seen in very few donors, while some public TCRs were found in many individuals. In a later analysis, HLA-associated TCR beta chains showed more clonal expansion and lower generation probabilities than non-associated chains that were equally common. The earlier analysis of almost 600 of the donors excluded fewer than 20 rarely observed V segments, including chromosome 9 orphons, because counts were too low.

The cohort comprised around 700 healthy bone marrow donors. At the time of sampling, all cohort members were nominally healthy, though unrecorded immune exposures were likely present. The donor tested CMV seronegative and was one of the 352 seronegative cohort members. A peripheral blood sample was provided by each donor, and peripheral blood mononuclear cells were used for TCR beta sequencing. Genomic DNA was extracted from the blood cell samples with the Qiagen DNeasy Blood Extraction Kit. Library prep was done by the immunoSEQ multiplex PCR assay. For the multiplex PCR, a mixture combining 60 forward primers for TCR Vbeta segments and 13 reverse primers for TCR Jbeta segments was used. Amplification of the CDR3 region of rearranged TCR beta genes was performed with a multiplex PCR assay on genomic DNA. The Illumina HiSeq System was used to sequence the amplified TCR beta libraries as 87-base-pair reads. In the authors' own workflow: A later analysis tallied around 80 million unique TCR beta chains across the 666 repertoires, and approximately 11 million of those chains were shared by two or more donors. To remove PCR and sequencing errors, raw reads were error-corrected and collapsed into unique sequences using a nearest-neighbor algorithm that merged closely related sequences. Alignment of CDR3 sequences to IMGT reference sequences was used to assign V, D and J gene segments. For a sequence to be retained, at least a six-nucleotide match to both a V gene segment and a J gene segment was required. Rearrangements were called productive when the CDR3 lacked stop codons and stayed in frame with V and J; all others were non-productive. CDR3 was defined according to IMGT convention as the region running from the second conserved V-encoded cysteine to the conserved J-encoded phenylalanine. In an earlier analysis of around 600 of the donors, sequences lacking an unambiguous match to a single V gene segment were excluded. An earlier analysis of fewer than 650 of the donors classified V segments as functional when productive rearrangements were above 56.7% and as segregating when the standard deviation between donors was above 5%. To diagnose cytomegalovirus status from the catalog of TCR beta chain sequences, a statistical classification framework was built. V and J gene assignment, in a later analysis, came from comparing TCR nucleotide sequences with IMGT/GENE-DB human TR gene sequences. In a later analysis, CDR3 sequences and most-parsimonious VDJ recombination scenarios were assigned using the TCRdist pipeline. In a later analysis, each TCR beta chain was defined by its CDR3 amino acid sequence together with its V-gene family, and reads without a unique V-gene family were excluded. A later analysis removed 450 to 600 highly shared, low-generation-probability nucleotide sequences to deal with suspected cross-contamination and a sequencing artifact. In a later analysis, a clonal expansion index for each public chain was calculated from normalized within-repertoire ranks of inferred template counts. Generation probabilities in a later analysis came from a VDJ recombination model fitted to out-of-frame rearrangements, and those results were checked against IGoR. A later analysis scored TCR-TCR, TCR-HLA and TCR-CMV co-occurrence with hypergeometric tests, applying a repertoire-size bias correction to TCR pairs. To estimate false discovery rates, a later analysis permuted the HLA or CMV assignments 20 times. A later analysis grouped co-occurring TCRs with DBSCAN, adding TCRdist sequence similarity when clustering within HLA-allele-positive subsets. For co-occurrence clustering, repertoires with fewer than 30,000 or more than 120,000 public chains were excluded, along with roughly 5 repertoires with anomalous nucleotide sharing. TCRdb took this table from immuneACCESS and kept in-frame rearrangements with V and J called. Such tables lack part of the clones; where checked against another copy, unresolved V genes explain under half of the gap, and the rest is unexplained. V and J calls and clone size are given by that table; D and trimming were obtained from the DNA. The sample data list about 190,000 clones, and around 85% of these were observed just once. The top ten hold 1% of the sample.

According to the germline V gene (reference sequence), CDR1 reads GTSNPN and CDR2 reads SVGIG. The V end loses 5 bases and the J end loses 5 bases, and a stretch of 9 bases separates them. The CDR3 runs 12 amino acids, cysteine and phenylalanine included. Just the 36-base CDR3 DNA is kept, in frame starting at base 1. Details on this clone: It lacks a known antigen. No much larger clone is present one base from it, and per-base qualities are unavailable.

The rearrangement combines TRBV30 with TRBJ2-2; no confident D gene assignment can be made. Sequencing was performed on PBMCs. The sequence came from a boy between 2 and 15 years old in good health and CMV-seronegative. The DNA is TGTGCCTGGGGCCCGATGACCGGGGAGCTGTTTTTT. This gives the protein CAWGPMTGELFF. When the CDR3 is completed using the reference TRBV30 and TRBJ2-2 genes on either side, the full variable domain is SQTIHQWPATLVQPVGSPLSLECTVEGTSNPNLYWYRQAAGRGLQLLFYSVGIGQISSEVPQNLSASRPQDRQFILSSKKLLLSDSGFYLCAWGPMTGELFFGEGSRLTVL.